The 32 T cell receptor beta chains given below trace back to one sample, sequenced in a study of monozygotic twins with cystic fibrosis. Sequencing was performed with immunoSEQ multiplex PCR; in TCRdb, only in-frame clones are kept and a portion is missing. The sample contains over 15,000 clones, almost 97% of which appear only once. Sequencing was done on a sample of blood. These receptors all come from a girl aged 2-10 years with cystic fibrosis.

This sequence joins TRBV5-4 and TRBJ2-2, with TRBD1 identical over 7 bases. Looked up from germline, CDR1 is SGHNT and CDR2 is YYREEE (reference sequence). This CDR3 region has 15 residues. J lost 0 bases, V lost 10 bases, and 9 bases had no gene match. CDR3 bases: TGTGCCGCCCGAACCGGGACAGCGAACACCGGGGAGCTGTTTTTT. Protein: CAARTGTANTGELFF. Drawing the rest from reference TRBV5-4 and TRBJ2-2, the complete variable domain is ETGVTQSPTHLIKTRGQQVTLRCSSQSGHNTVSWYQQALGQGPQFIFQYYREEENGRGNFPPRFSGLQFPNYSSELNVNALELDDSALYLCAARTGTANTGELFFGEGSRLTVL.

The genes are TRBV6-1 and TRBJ2-3; D gene uncertain. Trimming stripped 0 bases from V and 3 bases from J, with 4 bases between. The CDR3 is 13 residues long. Germline assignment: CDR1 MNHNS and CDR2 SASEGT. Here the CDR3 DNA reads TGTGCCAGCAGTGAAGCGAGTACAGATACGCAGTATTTT. This encodes CASSEASTDTQYF.

CDR3 DNA: TGTGCCAGCAGTGAAATTGGTCCTAGTAGCTCCTACGAGCAGTACTTC. It yields the protein CASSEIGPSSSYEQYF. The chain is built from TRBV6-1 and TRBJ2-7; the D is unclear. V was trimmed by 2 bases and J by 0 bases, leaving 14 bases between them. Germline CDR1 is MNHNS and CDR2 is SASEGT. The CDR3 length is 16 residues.

This clone came up a few times. The genes are TRBV10-3 and TRBJ1-6; no clear D gene. CDR3 length: 15 amino acids. CDR1 ENHRY and CDR2 SYGVKD come from the germline V gene. V was clipped by 1 base and J by 9 bases, with 13 bases between them. CDR3 nucleotide sequence: TGTGCCATCAGTGAGTTTGGAGTTTTAGGTTCACCCCTCCACTTT. Translating it yields CAISEFGVLGSPLHF.

This clone was counted once. V and J are TRBV4-1 and TRBJ1-2; maybe TRBD1 (6 bases). Germline CDR1 is MGHRA and CDR2 is YSYEKL. The CDR3 is 14 residues long. V lost 0 bases to trimming and J lost 2 bases, with 7 bases between them. The CDR3 sequence: CASSQDDRNYGYTF. Written as DNA, the CDR3 is TGCGCCAGCAGCCAAGACGACAGGAACTATGGCTACACCTTC.

The chain has TRBV18 and TRBJ2-2, with 11 positions matching TRBD1. Per the germline V gene, CDR1 is KGHSH and CDR2 is LQKENI. This CDR3 has 17 amino acids. The V gene end was trimmed by 3 bases and the J gene end by 5 bases; junction bases not matched to a gene: 8. The chain's CDR3 is CASSPVGQGAGTGELFF. CDR3 DNA: TGTGCCAGCTCACCTGTAGGACAGGGGGCCGGGACCGGGGAGCTGTTTTTT.

About this clone itself: A junction end diverges from the germline sequence, so it may reflect a read error. The rearrangement links TRBV7-7 to TRBJ1-1, with TRBD1 as a possible D gene (6 bases). Germline CDR1 and CDR2: SSHAT and FNYEAQ (reference sequence). This CDR3 is 13 amino acids long. Here the CDR3 reads CASSLRQDTEAFF. The CDR3, as DNA: TGTGCTAGCAGCTTAAGACAGGACACTGAAGCTTTCTTT.

The V call is TRBV11-2, the J call TRBJ1-4; tentatively, D is TRBD1 (5 bases). Trimming took off 5 bases at V and 8 bases at J, with 15 bases between the two ends. Germline assignment: CDR1 SGHAT and CDR2 FQNNGV. This CDR3 is built from 14 residues. The chain's CDR3 is CASSDMTGREKLFF. CDR3 coding DNA: TGTGCCAGCAGCGATATGACGGGGCGAGAAAAACTGTTTTTT. Drawing the rest from reference TRBV11-2 and TRBJ1-4, the complete variable domain is EAGVAQSPRYKIIEKRQSVAFWCNPISGHATLYWYQQILGQGPKLLIQFQNNGVVDDSQLPKDRFSAERLKGVDSTLKIQPAKLEDSAVYLCASSDMTGREKLFFGSGTQLSVL.

This clone was picked up one time. The CDR3 loop is CASSEMVGYNEQFF. CDR3 DNA: TGCGCCAGCAGTGAGATGGTTGGCTACAATGAGCAGTTCTTC. This sequence joins TRBV10-1 and TRBJ2-1, with no clear D. From germline, CDR1 is WNHNN and CDR2 SYGVQD (reference sequence). The CDR3 has 14 amino acids. V was pared by 2 bases and J by 3 bases, with 8 bases between.

The V gene is TRBV19, the J gene TRBJ1-5; D is ambiguous. V was clipped by 0 bases and J by 9 bases, with 9 bases between them. This CDR3 region has 13 residues. Germline CDR1 LNHDA, CDR2 SQIVND (reference sequence). DNA for the CDR3: TGTGCCAGTAGTATAGAGGGGAAGGGGCCCCAGCATTTT. It is translated as CASSIEGKGPQHF.

V usage is TRBV30 and J usage is TRBJ1-3; D is uncertain. V was cut by 2 bases and J by 0 bases, with 8 bases left in between. The CDR3 length is 14 residues. CDR1 GTSNPN and CDR2 SVGIG come from the germline V gene (reference sequence). CDR3 residues: CAWSPGISGNTIYF. CDR3 coding DNA: TGTGCCTGGAGTCCGGGGATCTCTGGAAACACCATATATTTT.

V is TRBV6-5 and J is TRBJ2-2; 7 bases are a match to TRBD1. V dropped 4 bases and J dropped 4; count of bases not matched to a gene: 6. The CDR3 has 15 amino acids. Per the germline V gene, CDR1 is MNHEY and CDR2 is SVGAGI. CDR3 loop: CASSFDRVATGELFF. CDR3 DNA sequence: TGTGCCAGCAGTTTTGACAGGGTGGCCACCGGGGAGCTGTTTTTT.

The chain employs TRBV6-6 and TRBJ1-3, with 7 bases identical to TRBD1. CDR1 and CDR2 from the germline V gene are MNHNY and SVGAGI (reference sequence). Trimming removed 8 bases from V and 9 bases from J; junction bases left unmatched: 10. The CDR3 spans 13 residues. CDR3 in amino acids: CASASGGLSTIYF. DNA of the CDR3: TGTGCCAGCGCTTCAGGGGGGTTAAGCACCATATATTTT.

The rearrangement links TRBV5-4 to TRBJ2-5, with 15 bases identical to TRBD2. The CDR3 contains 17 residues. Per germline, CDR1 SGHNT and CDR2 YYREEE (reference sequence). V dropped 4 bases and J dropped 6; count of bases not matched to a gene: 10. As DNA, the CDR3 is TGTGCCAGCAGCCCGGGGACTAGCGGGGGGCTGGGGCAGACCCAGTACTTC. It translates to CASSPGTSGGLGQTQYF.

This chain joins TRBV7-9 and TRBJ2-5; 8 bases are shared with TRBD1. CDR1 is SEHNR and CDR2 is FQNEAQ in the germline V gene (reference sequence). This CDR3 has 15 amino acids. The V gene end was trimmed by 6 bases and the J gene end by 2 bases; junction bases not matched to a gene: 8. In DNA, the CDR3 is TGTGCCAGCAGTACCGGACAGGGTCAGCAAGAGACCCAGTACTTC. The encoded protein is CASSTGQGQQETQYF.

This clone showed up just once. V and J are TRBV7-6 and TRBJ2-7; D could derive from TRBD1 or TRBD2 (5 bases each). V was clipped by 5 bases and J by 0 bases, with 14 bases between them. This CDR3 is built from 15 residues. Looked up from germline, CDR1 is SGHVS and CDR2 is FNYEAQ. In DNA form, the CDR3 reads TGTGCCAGCAGCCCTGGGGACCGTTCCTCCTACGAGCAGTACTTC. Translating it yields CASSPGDRSSYEQYF.

This chain joins TRBV19 and TRBJ1-1; no clear D gene. CDR3 size: 13 residues. Germline values: CDR1 LNHDA, CDR2 SQIVND (reference sequence). Trimming cost V 3 bases and J 1 base, with 6 bases left between them. The CDR3 here is CASSIAKNTEAFF. CDR3 nucleotide sequence: TGTGCCAGTAGTATTGCCAAGAACACTGAAGCTTTCTTT.

The chain has TRBV15 and TRBJ2-7; D is unresolved. This CDR3 spans 13 amino acids. V was clipped by 0 bases and J by 3 bases, with 6 bases between them. Germline CDR1 is LNHNV and CDR2 is YYDKDF (reference sequence). CDR3 nucleotide sequence: TGTGCCACCAGCAGAGATTTCAGCTACGAGCAGTACTTC. This translates into CATSRDFSYEQYF. Full variable domain (rest looked up from reference TRBV15 and TRBJ2-7): DAMVIQNPRYQVTQFGKPVTLSCSQTLNHNVMYWYQQKSSQAPKLLFHYYDKDFNNEADTPDNFQSRRPNTSFCFLDIRSPGLGDTAMYLCATSRDFSYEQYFGPGTRLTVT.

The rearrangement uses TRBV7-9 and TRBJ2-2; tentative D call: TRBD2 (5 bases). Germline CDR1 is SEHNR and CDR2 is FQNEAQ (reference sequence). V was shortened by 8 bases and J by 4 bases, with 8 bases between the two germline ends. CDR3 size: 12 residues. The CDR3 DNA is TGTGCCAGCTCGGGATTCACCGGGGAGCTGTTTTTT. It specifies CASSGFTGELFF.

This clone is a singleton in its sample. The chain couples TRBV7-8 to TRBJ2-7; D gene unclear. The CDR3 has 15 amino acids. Deletions cut 5 bases from V and 2 bases from J, with 16 bases between. Looked up from germline, CDR1 is SGHVS and CDR2 is FQNEAQ. CDR3: CASSPRPPRAYEQYF. The DNA for the CDR3 is TGTGCCAGCAGCCCCCGTCCCCCAAGGGCCTACGAGCAGTACTTC. The whole variable domain, remainder taken from reference TRBV7-8 and TRBJ2-7, is GAGVSQSPRYKVAKRGQDVALRCDPISGHVSLFWYQQALGQGPEFLTYFQNEAQLDKSGLPSDRFFAERPEGSVSTLKIQRTQQEDSAVYLCASSPRPPRAYEQYFGPGTRLTVT.

J is TRBJ1-2 and V is TRBV7-9; a weak D match, TRBD1 (6 bases). V was cut by 5 bases and J by 4 bases, with 14 bases left in between. This CDR3 has 14 residues. Germline-derived CDR1 and CDR2 are SEHNR and FQNEAQ (reference sequence). In DNA form, the CDR3 reads TGTGCCAGCAGCCCAGGGAACAGGGTCTATGGCTACACCTTC. Its translation is CASSPGNRVYGYTF.

The chain employs TRBV19 and TRBJ1-1; no reliable D call. From germline, CDR1 is LNHDA and CDR2 SQIVND (reference sequence). There are 14 residues in the CDR3. The V end was cut by 3 bases, the J end by 0 bases, with 8 bases between. The CDR3 DNA is TGTGCCAGTAGTATCCGTCCATTGAACACTGAAGCTTTCTTT. This codes for CASSIRPLNTEAFF.

The chain has TRBV4-3 and TRBJ2-1; 9 bases line up with TRBD2. The V and J ends lost 0 bases and 7 bases, in that order; junction bases with no gene match: 7. The germline V gene encodes CDR1 LGHNA and CDR2 YSLEER. CDR3 length: 16 residues. This chain's CDR3 is CASSQEGLAGANEQFF. In DNA form, the CDR3 reads TGCGCCAGCAGCCAAGAAGGGTTAGCGGGGGCAAATGAGCAGTTCTTC.

This chain links TRBV30 with TRBJ1-4, with D uncertain. Trimming took 8 bases from V and 0 from J, leaving 7 bases between them. Germline V gene lookup returns CDR1 GTSNPN and CDR2 SVGIG (reference sequence). The CDR3 sequence is 12 residues long. The CDR3 sequence is CAQTATNEKLFF. DNA of the CDR3: TGTGCCCAGACGGCAACTAATGAAAAACTGTTTTTT.

The V gene is TRBV19, the J gene TRBJ1-2; D is undetermined. Trimming stripped 7 bases from V and 5 bases from J, with 20 bases between. CDR1 and CDR2 (germline): LNHDA, SQIVND (reference sequence). The CDR3 runs 15 residues. The CDR3 sequence is CASTPSRVAGYGYTF. The CDR3 nucleotides read TGTGCCAGTACCCCCTCGAGGGTGGCTGGATATGGCTACACCTTC.

CDR3 loop: CATCLADAGELFF. The CDR3 DNA sequence: TGTGCCACCTGTTTGGCGGACGCCGGGGAGCTGTTTTTT. The chain carries TRBV15 and TRBJ2-2; D remains ambiguous. Trimming removed 8 bases from V and 6 bases from J, with 13 bases in between. The germline V gene has CDR1 LNHNV and CDR2 YYDKDF (reference sequence). The CDR3 totals 13 residues.

The chain recombines TRBV5-1 with TRBJ2-7; tentatively, D is TRBD1 (7 bases). The CDR3 sequence is 15 residues long. V shed 3 bases and J shed 5 bases, with 18 bases lying between them. CDR1 is SGHRS, CDR2 YFSETQ, per germline. CDR3 sequence (DNA): TGCGCCAGCAGCTACAGACAGGGAGTAGCGGACGAGCAGTACTTC. Protein: CASSYRQGVADEQYF.

V gene TRBV18 combines with J gene TRBJ2-1; 12 bases are shared with TRBD2. Germline values: CDR1 KGHSH, CDR2 LQKENI. There are 17 residues in the CDR3. Unmatched junction bases numbered 4, after V lost 0 bases and J lost 4 bases. The CDR3 reads CASSPPSTSGGYNEQFF. The CDR3 coding sequence is TGTGCCAGCTCACCACCATCAACTAGCGGGGGGTACAATGAGCAGTTCTTC.

The V and J genes are TRBV7-9 and TRBJ1-3; maybe TRBD1 (6 bases). The CDR3 totals 14 residues. The germline CDR1 and CDR2 sequences are SEHNR and FQNEAQ (reference sequence). V lost 3 bases to trimming and J lost 3 bases, with 9 bases between them. The CDR3 DNA is TGTGCCAGCAGCTTCCAGGGGTTTGGAAACACCATATATTTT. This codes for CASSFQGFGNTIYF. The variable domain in full, with the rest retrieved from reference TRBV7-9 and TRBJ1-3, is DTGVSQNPRHKITKRGQNVTFRCDPISEHNRLYWYRQTLGQGPEFLTYFQNEAQLEKSRLLSDRFSAERPKGSFSTLEIQRTEQGDSAMYLCASSFQGFGNTIYFGEGSWLTVV.

V is TRBV7-9 and J is TRBJ2-3; TRBD2 might be the D (5 bases). Trimming removed 4 bases at V and 2 bases at J, with 13 bases between. Germline values: CDR1 SEHNR, CDR2 FQNEAQ (reference sequence). CDR3 length equals 15 residues. CDR3: CASSSLEGVTDTQYF. For the CDR3, the DNA is TGTGCCAGCAGCTCCCTAGAGGGAGTCACAGATACGCAGTATTTT.

This clone was counted once. The chain joins TRBV7-8 to TRBJ2-7; no definite D call. The germline gives CDR1 SGHVS, CDR2 FQNEAQ. V shed 0 bases and J shed 5 bases, with 11 bases lying between them. The CDR3 is 14 residues long. The CDR3, as DNA: TGTGCCAGCAGCTTAGCGGTAATCGGCCACGAGCAGTACTTC. Protein sequence: CASSLAVIGHEQYF.

The chain recombines TRBV5-1 with TRBJ2-1, with TRBD2 matching 10 bases. This CDR3 spans 15 amino acids. The V gene end was trimmed by 2 bases and the J gene end by 8 bases; junction bases not matched to a gene: 7. Germline V gives CDR1 SGHRS, CDR2 YFSETQ. The CDR3 sequence: CASSFGVAGGYEQFF. CDR3 coding DNA: TGCGCCAGCAGCTTTGGGGTAGCGGGGGGATATGAGCAGTTCTTC.